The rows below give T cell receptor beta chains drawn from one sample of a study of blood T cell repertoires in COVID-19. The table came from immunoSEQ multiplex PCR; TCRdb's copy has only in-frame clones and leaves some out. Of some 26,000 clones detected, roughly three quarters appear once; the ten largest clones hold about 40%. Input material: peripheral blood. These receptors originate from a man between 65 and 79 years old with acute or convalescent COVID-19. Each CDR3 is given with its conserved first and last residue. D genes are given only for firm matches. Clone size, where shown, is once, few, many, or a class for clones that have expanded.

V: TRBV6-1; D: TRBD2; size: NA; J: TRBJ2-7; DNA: TGTGCCAGCAGTGATTTTGGTAGCGGGTCCTCCTACGAGCAGTACTTC; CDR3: CASSDFGSGSSYEQYF
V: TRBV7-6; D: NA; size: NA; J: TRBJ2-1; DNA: TGTGCCAGCAGCCCCCCTGCGGGTTATGAGCAGTTCTTC; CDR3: CASSPPAGYEQFF
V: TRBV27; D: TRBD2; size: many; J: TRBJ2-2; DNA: TGTGCCAGCAGTTTGGGGACTAGCGGGGGGTATACGAACACCGGGGAGCTGTTTTTT; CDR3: CASSLGTSGGYTNTGELFF
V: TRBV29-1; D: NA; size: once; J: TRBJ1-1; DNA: TGCAGCGTTGGACTCGAGCAGAACACTGAAGCTTTCTTT; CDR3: CSVGLEQNTEAFF
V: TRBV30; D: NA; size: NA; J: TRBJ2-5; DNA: TGTGCCTTATCAACGTCCAAACAGACAGGAGAGACCCAGTACTTC; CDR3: CALSTSKQTGETQYF
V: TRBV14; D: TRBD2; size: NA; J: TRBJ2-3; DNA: TGTGCCAGCAGCCAAGATCCGCGGGGGGGCCCCAAAGATACGCAGTATTTT; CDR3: CASSQDPRGGPKDTQYF
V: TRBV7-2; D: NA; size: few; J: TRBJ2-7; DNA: TGTGCCAGCAGCCCACGCTGGGCGAACGAGCAGTACTTC; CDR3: CASSPRWANEQYF
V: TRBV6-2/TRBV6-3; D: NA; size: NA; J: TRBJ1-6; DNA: TGTGCCAGCAGTACGGGGTATGATAATTCACCCCTCCACTTT; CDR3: CASSTGYDNSPLHF
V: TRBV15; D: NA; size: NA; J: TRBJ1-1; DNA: TGTGCCACCAGCAGAGATATCGTGGGAGCTGAAGCTTTCTTT; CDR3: CATSRDIVGAEAFF
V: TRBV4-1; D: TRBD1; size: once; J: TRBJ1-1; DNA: TGCGCCAGCAGCCATCGACAGGGTGAAGCTTTCTTT; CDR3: CASSHRQGEAFF
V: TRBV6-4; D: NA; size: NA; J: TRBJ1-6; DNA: TGTGCCAGCCGGGGGTCGAAAAATTCACCCCTCCACTTT; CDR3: CASRGSKNSPLHF